These 19 T cell receptor beta chains originate from one sample sequenced in a study of T cell repertoires in cytomegalovirus infection (dated by TCRdb to between 2018 and 2020). Sequencing was carried out with an Illumina HiSeq 1500. TCRdb reprocessing: public reads trimmed at Q25 with fastp, clones called with MiXCR, in-frame beta chains kept. Identical CDR3 proteins give one entry, which carries the most common genes and DNA. The sample table holds hundreds of thousands of distinct CDR3 sequences, of which more than 8% were seen once. The ten largest clones capture 3.5% to 4.5% of the sample. The sequenced sample was PBMCs. These receptors were taken from a human donor in good health (CMV status not recorded). Some clones in this sample may be carry-over from other donors' samples.

The genes are TRBV24-1 and TRBJ1-5, with D unclear. V was cut by 4 bases and J by 3 bases, with 15 bases left in between. The CDR3 has 16 residues. The germline CDR1 and CDR2 sequences are KGHDR and SFDVKD. The CDR3 DNA is TGTGCCACCAGTGACCGAGGTGGATCTCCCAATCAGCCCCAGCATTTT. The encoded protein is CATSDRGGSPNQPQHF.

The V call is TRBV7-2, the J call TRBJ2-2; 7 bases are a match to TRBD2. There are 16 residues in the CDR3. After removal of 1 base from V and 1 base from J, the junction contained 3 bases not matched to a gene. Germline values: CDR1 SGHTA, CDR2 FQGNSA. CDR3 region: CASSLGGGLNTGELFF. CDR3 DNA sequence: TGTGCCAGCAGCTTAGGGGGGGGATTGAACACCGGGGAGCTGTTTTTT.

The sample holds many counts of this clonotype. V and J are TRBV7-2 and TRBJ2-7, with TRBD1 as a possible D gene (6 bases). The CDR3 consists of 14 residues. Germline V CDR1 and CDR2: SGHTA, FQGNSA. The germline V and J ends were trimmed by 5 bases and 4 bases, with 15 bases remaining between them. DNA for the CDR3: TGTGCCAGCAGCCTACAGGGAGTGGGATACGAGCAGTACTTC. This translates into CASSLQGVGYEQYF.

The gene calls are TRBV19 and TRBJ2-5; 7 bases are shared with TRBD2. This CDR3 contains 15 residues. Germline V CDR1 and CDR2: LNHDA, SQIVND (reference sequence). With 7 bases clipped from V and 1 base from J, the junction kept 9 bases outside the gene matches. CDR3 residues: CASTNLGGGQETQYF. For the CDR3, the DNA is TGTGCCAGTACCAATCTGGGCGGGGGCCAAGAGACCCAGTACTTC. Complete variable domain (other parts from reference TRBV19 and TRBJ2-5): DGGITQSPKYLFRKEGQNVTLSCEQNLNHDAMYWYRQDPGQGLRLIYYSQIVNDFQKGDIAEGYSVSREKKESFPLTVTSAQKNPTAFYLCASTNLGGGQETQYFGPGTRLLVL.

This clonotype was seen at least ten times. J is TRBJ2-4 and V is TRBV4-3, with D unresolved. Trimming left V 0 bases short and J 3 bases short, with 9 bases between. CDR1 and CDR2 (germline): LGHNA, YSLEER. The CDR3 is 15 amino acids. The CDR3 DNA follows: TGCGCCAGCAGCCAAGAAACCCATGGCAAAAACATTCAGTACTTC. As protein: CASSQETHGKNIQYF.

This clonotype was recorded at least ten times. Here the CDR3 reads CASSLQGENYEQYF. The DNA for the CDR3 is TGTGCCAGCAGCTTGCAGGGGGAAAACTACGAGCAGTACTTC. The gene calls are TRBV7-9 and TRBJ2-7; 7 nucleotides line up with TRBD1. Looked up from germline, CDR1 is SEHNR and CDR2 is FQNEAQ (reference sequence). Trimming at V came to 3 bases and at J to 3 bases, leaving 5 bases not matched to a gene. The CDR3 loop spans 14 amino acids.

This clonotype was recorded at least ten times. The J gene is TRBJ1-3, the V gene TRBV7-6, with 8 bases matching TRBD1. Germline lookup yields CDR1 SGHVS and CDR2 FNYEAQ. The CDR3 length is 15 residues. V shed 11 bases, J shed 0 bases, and the junction held 9 bases outside the gene matches. DNA of the CDR3: TGTGCCGGCGGAACAGGGGGTAACTCTGGAAACACCATATATTTT. It encodes CAGGTGGNSGNTIYF.

This clonotype turned up a few times. V is TRBV29-1 and J is TRBJ2-5; tentatively, D is TRBD2 (5 bases). Germline CDR1 SQVTM, CDR2 ANQGSEA. This CDR3 spans 15 amino acids. V lost 2 bases to trimming and J lost 2 bases, with 15 bases between them. CDR3 in amino acids: CSVEPLDGEQETQYF. For the CDR3, the DNA is TGCAGCGTTGAACCTTTAGACGGGGAACAAGAGACCCAGTACTTC.

This clonotype was seen ten or more times. This chain connects TRBV28 to TRBJ2-3, with a possible D match to TRBD2 (7 bases). The CDR3 sequence is 17 residues long. CDR1 is MDHEN, CDR2 SYDVKM, per germline. Trimming removed 6 bases from V and 0 bases from J, with 19 bases in between. The CDR3, as DNA: TGTGCCAGCAGCAGCTTCGGGGGGCGGGGAAGCACAGATACGCAGTATTTT. Its protein product is CASSSFGGRGSTDTQYF.

The V gene is TRBV27, the J gene TRBJ1-5; 7 positions match TRBD1. The CDR3 is made up of 15 amino acids. Germline V gene data show CDR1 as MNHEY and CDR2 as SMNVEV (reference sequence). Unmatched junction bases numbered 10, after V lost 5 bases and J lost 6 bases. CDR3 bases: TGTGCCAGCAGTGGGGGTAGGGGGCGCGGTCAGCCCCAGCATTTT. Encoded protein: CASSGGRGRGQPQHF.

The sample holds one count of this clonotype. J is TRBJ2-5 and V is TRBV5-6; no firm D call. The germline V and J ends were trimmed by 4 bases and 0 bases, with 19 bases remaining between them. This CDR3 comprises 17 residues. Germline V lookup: CDR1 SGHDT, CDR2 YYEEEE. CDR3 protein: CASSASTFFRYQETQYF. The CDR3 bases are TGTGCCAGCAGCGCCTCGACTTTTTTTAGATACCAAGAGACCCAGTACTTC.

V gene TRBV28 combines with J gene TRBJ2-6; 8 bases agree with TRBD1. Losses at the gene ends were 4 bases for V and 4 bases for J; bases not matched to a gene: 6. Germline CDR1 and CDR2: MDHEN and SYDVKM. The CDR3 sequence is 16 residues long. The CDR3 protein is CASSYAGGGGANVLTF. The CDR3 nucleotides read TGTGCCAGCAGTTACGCAGGGGGCGGGGGGGCCAACGTCCTGACTTTC.

This clonotype was picked up a small number of times. This chain links TRBV7-9 with TRBJ1-2; unclear D gene. The CDR3 loop spans 14 amino acids. CDR1 is SEHNR, CDR2 FQNEAQ, per germline (reference sequence). V was pared by 3 bases and J by 4 bases, with 12 bases between. The CDR3 loop is CASSFLAGSYGYTF. As DNA, the CDR3 is TGTGCCAGCAGCTTTTTGGCGGGGAGCTATGGCTACACCTTC.

The CDR3 DNA is TGTGCCAGCAGCAGTAGTGAGCAGTTCTTC. It is translated as CASSSSEQFF. The chain couples TRBV7-6 to TRBJ2-1; no definite D call. Germline values: CDR1 SGHVS, CDR2 FNYEAQ. The V and J ends lost 5 bases and 9 bases respectively, with 5 bases between them. The CDR3 totals 10 residues.

This rearrangement joins TRBV12-3 or TRBV12-4 to TRBJ2-7; 16 bases agree with TRBD2. The ends lost 6 bases at V and 3 bases at J; junction bases unmatched: 11. The CDR3 length is 18 residues. CDR3 sequence reads: CASRSAGTSGRANYEQYF. The DNA for the CDR3 is TGTGCCAGCAGATCCGCCGGGACTAGCGGGAGGGCCAACTACGAGCAGTACTTC.

This clonotype was seen repeatedly, ten times or more. The chain recombines TRBV20-1 with TRBJ1-4; D not certain. The CDR3 covers 10 residues. Germline V lookup: CDR1 DFQATT, CDR2 SNEGSKA (reference sequence). V lost 5 bases and J 5 bases, leaving 3 bases between the germline ends. This CDR3 is CSAGNEKLFF. As DNA, the CDR3 is TGCAGTGCTGGGAATGAAAAACTGTTTTTT.

This clonotype has just a few counts. The rearrangement links TRBV20-1 to TRBJ2-3, with 7 bases matching TRBD2. The germline V gene encodes CDR1 DFQATT and CDR2 SNEGSKA (reference sequence). The V gene end was trimmed by 5 bases and the J gene end by 3 bases; junction bases not matched to a gene: 14. The length of the CDR3 is 16 residues. DNA of the CDR3: TGCAGTGCTCCCCCCCCTTTGCGGGAGCTGACAGATACGCAGTATTTT. Translating gives CSAPPPLRELTDTQYF.

This clonotype was recorded at least ten times. The chain employs TRBV7-2 and TRBJ1-3; D is ambiguous. This CDR3 is 15 amino acids long. Trimming took 0 bases from V and 0 from J, leaving 6 bases between them. Germline V gives CDR1 SGHTA, CDR2 FQGNSA. The CDR3 loop reads CASSLAQDSGNTIYF. DNA of the CDR3: TGTGCCAGCAGCTTAGCGCAGGACTCTGGAAACACCATATATTTT.

The chain uses TRBV20-1 and TRBJ2-5; 7 bases fit TRBD1. Germline CDR1 is DFQATT and CDR2 is SNEGSKA (reference sequence). V lost 0 bases, J lost 5 bases, and 9 bases stayed unmatched. The CDR3 loop spans 15 amino acids. CDR3 DNA sequence: TGCAGTGCTAGAGATGTCGAGACAGGGTGGGAGACCCAGTACTTC. This gives the protein CSARDVETGWETQYF.